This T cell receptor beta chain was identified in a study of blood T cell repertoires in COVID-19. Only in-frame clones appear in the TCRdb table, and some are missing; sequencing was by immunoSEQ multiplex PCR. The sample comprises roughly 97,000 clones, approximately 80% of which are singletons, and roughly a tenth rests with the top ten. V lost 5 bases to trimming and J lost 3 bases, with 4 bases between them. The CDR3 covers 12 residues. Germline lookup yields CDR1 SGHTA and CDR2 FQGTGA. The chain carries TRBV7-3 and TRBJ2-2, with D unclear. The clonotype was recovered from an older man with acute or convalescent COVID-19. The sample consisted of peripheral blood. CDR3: CASSPYTGELFF. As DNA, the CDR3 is TGTGCCAGCAGCCCCTACACCGGGGAGCTGTTTTTT.